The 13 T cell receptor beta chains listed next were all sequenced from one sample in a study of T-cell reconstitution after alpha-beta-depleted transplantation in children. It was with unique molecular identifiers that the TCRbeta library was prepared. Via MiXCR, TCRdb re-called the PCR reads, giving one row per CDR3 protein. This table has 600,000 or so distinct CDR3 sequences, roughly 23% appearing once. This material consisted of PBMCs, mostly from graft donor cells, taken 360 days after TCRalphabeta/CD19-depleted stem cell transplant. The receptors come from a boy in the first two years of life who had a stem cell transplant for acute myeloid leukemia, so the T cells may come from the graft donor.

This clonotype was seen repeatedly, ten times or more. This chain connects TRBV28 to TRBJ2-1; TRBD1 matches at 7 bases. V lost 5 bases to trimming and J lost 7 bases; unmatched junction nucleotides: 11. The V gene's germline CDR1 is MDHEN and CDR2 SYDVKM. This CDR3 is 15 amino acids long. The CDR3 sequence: CASSNPGQYSNEQFF. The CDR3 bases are TGTGCCAGCAGTAATCCGGGACAGTATTCGAATGAGCAGTTCTTC.

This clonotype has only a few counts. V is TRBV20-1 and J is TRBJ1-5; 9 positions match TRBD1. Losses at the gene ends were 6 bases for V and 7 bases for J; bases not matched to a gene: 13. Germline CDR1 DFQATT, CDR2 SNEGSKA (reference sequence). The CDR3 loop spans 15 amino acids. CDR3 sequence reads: CSAPTGTGWGQPQHF. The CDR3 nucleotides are TGCAGTGCCCCGACCGGGACAGGGTGGGGACAGCCCCAGCATTTT.

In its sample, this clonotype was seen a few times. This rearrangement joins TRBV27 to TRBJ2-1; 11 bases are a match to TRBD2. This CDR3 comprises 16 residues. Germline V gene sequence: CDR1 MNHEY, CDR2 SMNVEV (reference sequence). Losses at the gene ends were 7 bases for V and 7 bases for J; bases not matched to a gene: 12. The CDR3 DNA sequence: TGTGCCAGCATCTCCTCGAGGCTAGCGGGGGGAAATGAGCAGTTCTTC. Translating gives CASISSRLAGGNEQFF.

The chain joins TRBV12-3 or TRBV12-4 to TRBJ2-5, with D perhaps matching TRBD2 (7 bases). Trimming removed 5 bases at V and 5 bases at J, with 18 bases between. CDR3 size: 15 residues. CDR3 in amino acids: CASSPAGQGSETQYF. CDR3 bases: TGTGCCAGCAGTCCAGCGGGGCAGGGGAGTGAGACCCAGTACTTC.

The CDR3 region is CASSLGVQFGAFF. The CDR3 coding sequence is TGTGCCAGCAGTTTAGGGGTTCAGTTTGGAGCTTTCTTT. The chain couples TRBV6-5 to TRBJ1-1; D is possibly TRBD1 (5 bases). Trimming cost V 4 bases and J 10 bases, with 16 bases left between them. Germline CDR1 is MNHEY and CDR2 is SVGAGI. The CDR3 spans 13 residues.

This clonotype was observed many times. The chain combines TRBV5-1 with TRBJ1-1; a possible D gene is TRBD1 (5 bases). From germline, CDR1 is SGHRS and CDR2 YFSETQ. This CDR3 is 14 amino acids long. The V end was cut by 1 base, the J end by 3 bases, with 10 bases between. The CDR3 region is CASSLRGRDTEAFF. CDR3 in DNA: TGCGCCAGCAGCTTGAGGGGTCGGGACACTGAAGCTTTCTTT.

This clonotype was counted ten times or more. The CDR3 sequence: CASSLDLTENSPLHF. In DNA form, the CDR3 reads TGTGCCAGCAGCTTAGATTTGACAGAAAACTCACCCCTCCACTTT. This chain links TRBV7-2 with TRBJ1-6; maybe TRBD1 (5 bases). CDR1 is SGHTA and CDR2 is FQGNSA in the germline V gene. CDR3 length equals 15 residues. The V end lost 1 base, the J end lost 10 bases, and 14 bases lay between the germline ends.

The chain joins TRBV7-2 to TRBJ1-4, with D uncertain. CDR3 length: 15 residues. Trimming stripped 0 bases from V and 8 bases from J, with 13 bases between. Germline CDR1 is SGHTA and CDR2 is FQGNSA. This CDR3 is CASSLAGRREEKLFF. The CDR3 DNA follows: TGTGCCAGCAGCTTAGCAGGGAGGAGGGAAGAAAAACTGTTTTTT.

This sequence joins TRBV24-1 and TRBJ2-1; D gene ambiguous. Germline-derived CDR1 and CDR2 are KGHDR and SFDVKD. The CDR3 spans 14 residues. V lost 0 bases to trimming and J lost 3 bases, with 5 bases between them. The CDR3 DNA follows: TGTGCCACCAGTGATTTGAGTAGCTACAATGAGCAGTTCTTC. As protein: CATSDLSSYNEQFF.

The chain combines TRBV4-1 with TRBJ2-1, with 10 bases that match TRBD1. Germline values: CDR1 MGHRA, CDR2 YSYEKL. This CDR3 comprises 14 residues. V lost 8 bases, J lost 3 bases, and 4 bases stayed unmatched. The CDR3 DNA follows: TGCGCCAGCCGGGACAGGGGATTCTACAATGAGCAGTTCTTC. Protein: CASRDRGFYNEQFF.

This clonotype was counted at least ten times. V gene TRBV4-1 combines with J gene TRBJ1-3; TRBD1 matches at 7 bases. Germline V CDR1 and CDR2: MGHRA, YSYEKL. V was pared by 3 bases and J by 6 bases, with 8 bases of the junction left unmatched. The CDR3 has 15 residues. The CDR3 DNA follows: TGCGCCAGCAGCCACCCGAGGACAGGCGTAAACACCATATATTTT. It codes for CASSHPRTGVNTIYF.

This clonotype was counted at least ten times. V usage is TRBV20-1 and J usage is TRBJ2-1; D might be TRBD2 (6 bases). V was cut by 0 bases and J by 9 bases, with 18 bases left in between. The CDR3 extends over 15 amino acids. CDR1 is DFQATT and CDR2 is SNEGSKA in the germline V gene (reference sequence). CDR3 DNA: TGCAGTGCTAGAGATGTAATGCGGGGAAGAGTTGAGCAGTTCTTC. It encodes CSARDVMRGRVEQFF.

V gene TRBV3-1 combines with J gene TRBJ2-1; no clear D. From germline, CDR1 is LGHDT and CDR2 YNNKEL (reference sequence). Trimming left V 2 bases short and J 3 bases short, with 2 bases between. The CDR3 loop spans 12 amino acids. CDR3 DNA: TGTGCCAGCAGCCAAAACTACAATGAGCAGTTCTTC. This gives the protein CASSQNYNEQFF.